The 20 T cell receptor beta chains below all came from one sample that was sequenced in a study of T cell changes during pregnancy in multiple sclerosis. Sequencing used immunoSEQ multiplex PCR; TCRdb keeps in-frame clones, though not all of them. Here the sample spans around 50,000 clones, 75% to 95% being singletons. The material was peripheral blood, obtained after pregnancy. These receptors all come from a female donor in good health, enrolled as a control in a pregnancy study.

The CDR3 here is CASRVRFPLGRELFF. Written as DNA, the CDR3 is TGTGCCAGCAGGGTCCGGTTCCCACTCGGGAGGGAGCTGTTTTTT. The rearrangement links TRBV6-1 to TRBJ2-2; TRBD2 might be the D (5 bases). Per germline, CDR1 MNHNS and CDR2 SASEGT. The CDR3 totals 15 residues. Trimming took 6 bases from V and 9 from J, leaving 20 bases between them.

J is TRBJ2-7 and V is TRBV5-8, with TRBD1 identical over 7 bases. CDR1 and CDR2 (germline): SGHTS, YDEGEE. The CDR3 runs 16 residues. V was pared by 2 bases and J by 0 bases, with 8 bases of the junction left unmatched. The CDR3 here is CASSLDGQALSYEQYF. In DNA, the CDR3 is TGTGCCAGCAGCTTAGATGGACAGGCCCTCTCCTACGAGCAGTACTTC. Drawing the rest from reference TRBV5-8 and TRBJ2-7, the complete variable domain is EAGVTQSPTHLIKTRGQQATLRCSPISGHTSVYWYQQALGLGLQFLLWYDEGEERNRGNFPPRFSGRQFPNYSSELNVNALELEDSALYLCASSLDGQALSYEQYFGPGTRLTVT.

This clone was recorded only once. The rearrangement joins TRBV7-6 to TRBJ2-5; 9 bases map to TRBD1. Germline trimming cut 5 bases from V and 2 bases from J; bases unmatched to any gene: 9. CDR3 size: 16 residues. Germline CDR1 and CDR2: SGHVS and FNYEAQ. CDR3 nucleotide sequence: TGTGCCAGCAGCCCCGGGACAGGGTCAGTTCAAGAGACCCAGTACTTC. This sequence encodes CASSPGTGSVQETQYF.

The genes are TRBV7-6 and TRBJ2-1; the D gene is possibly TRBD2 (6 bases). This CDR3 is built from 14 residues. The ends were cut back, 5 bases at V and 2 bases at J, with 10 bases in the middle. Germline values: CDR1 SGHVS, CDR2 FNYEAQ. The CDR3 loop reads CASSDSGAYNEQFF. For the CDR3, the DNA is TGTGCCAGCAGCGATAGCGGAGCCTACAATGAGCAGTTCTTC. The full variable domain, with the rest looked up from reference TRBV7-6 and TRBJ2-1, is GAGVSQSPRYKVTKRGQDVALRCDPISGHVSLYWYRQALGQGPEFLTYFNYEAQQDKSGLPNDRFSAERPEGSISTLTIQRTEQRDSAMYRCASSDSGAYNEQFFGPGTRLTVL.

In its sample, this clone was seen once. This chain joins TRBV5-1 and TRBJ1-1; 8 bases line up with TRBD1. The CDR3 consists of 14 residues. The germline V gene encodes CDR1 SGHRS and CDR2 YFSETQ. V was pared by 0 bases and J by 6 bases, with 4 bases of the junction left unmatched. The CDR3 sequence: CASSLDRGEAEAFF. CDR3 DNA: TGCGCCAGCAGCTTGGACAGGGGGGAAGCTGAAGCTTTCTTT.

The chain uses TRBV7-6 and TRBJ1-3, with D unresolved. The germline V and J ends were trimmed by 5 bases and 0 bases, with 11 bases remaining between them. Germline V gene data show CDR1 as SGHVS and CDR2 as FNYEAQ. The CDR3 consists of 15 residues. CDR3 in amino acids: CASSDSGISGNTIYF. The DNA for the CDR3 is TGTGCCAGCAGCGATTCGGGGATCTCTGGAAACACCATATATTTT. The variable domain in full, completed from reference TRBV7-6 and TRBJ1-3, reads GAGVSQSPRYKVTKRGQDVALRCDPISGHVSLYWYRQALGQGPEFLTYFNYEAQQDKSGLPNDRFSAERPEGSISTLTIQRTEQRDSAMYRCASSDSGISGNTIYFGEGSWLTVV.

V and J are TRBV30 and TRBJ2-6, with D tentatively TRBD1 (5 bases). V lost 3 bases and J 4 bases, leaving 10 bases between the germline ends. CDR3 size: 14 residues. Germline CDR1 GTSNPN, CDR2 SVGIG (reference sequence). CDR3 residues: CAWRWKGGANVLTF. In DNA, the CDR3 is TGTGCCTGGAGGTGGAAGGGGGGGGCCAACGTCCTGACTTTC.

The chain combines TRBV19 with TRBJ1-1, with TRBD1 identical over 11 bases. This CDR3 comprises 17 residues. Germline lookup yields CDR1 LNHDA and CDR2 SQIVND (reference sequence). The J segment lost 0 bases and the V segment lost 5 bases, leaving 8 bases of the junction unmatched. CDR3 DNA: TGTGCCAGTAGTTCACGGACAGGGGGCCGTCTGAACACTGAAGCTTTCTTT. This translates into CASSSRTGGRLNTEAFF.

This clone has a single count. DNA of the CDR3: TGTGCCAGCAGGGACAGGGGTTCCTATGGCTACACCTTC. Translating it yields CASRDRGSYGYTF. This chain connects TRBV6-1 to TRBJ1-2; 9 bases agree with TRBD1. In germline, CDR1 is MNHNS, CDR2 SASEGT. There are 13 residues in the CDR3. The ends lost 6 bases at V and 4 bases at J; junction bases unmatched: 3.

The chain joins TRBV7-8 to TRBJ1-1, with D unresolved. Germline V gives CDR1 SGHVS, CDR2 FQNEAQ. The CDR3 has 13 residues. V was shortened by 0 bases and J by 2 bases, with 4 bases between the two germline ends. The CDR3 nucleotides are TGTGCCAGCAGCTTAGCGTTAAACACTGAAGCTTTCTTT. It encodes CASSLALNTEAFF.

This clone was counted once. V gene TRBV2 combines with J gene TRBJ2-7; possible D gene TRBD2, 6 bases. Germline V gene lookup returns CDR1 SNHLY and CDR2 FYNNEI. V dropped 5 bases and J dropped 10 bases, with 21 bases sitting between them. The CDR3 spans 14 residues. CDR3 coding DNA: TGTGCCAGCAGTCGGGGGATGGCCCCTGCGGGACAGTACTTC. Encoded protein: CASSRGMAPAGQYF.

The rearrangement joins TRBV18 to TRBJ2-3; tentative D call: TRBD2 (6 bases). V was pared by 4 bases and J by 1 base, with 9 bases between. Per the germline V gene, CDR1 is KGHSH and CDR2 is LQKENI. This CDR3 has 14 residues. The CDR3 sequence: CASSLTGGTDTQYF. The CDR3 DNA reads TGTGCCAGCTCACTTACGGGAGGCACAGATACGCAGTATTTT.

The chain combines TRBV6-5 with TRBJ1-1, with 10 bases aligning to TRBD1. This CDR3 has 16 amino acids. CDR1 MNHEY and CDR2 SVGAGI come from the germline V gene. The V segment lost 3 bases and the J segment 9 bases; nucleotides outside the gene matches: 13. The CDR3 DNA sequence: TGTGCCAGCAGTTATATGTTCCGGGACAGGGGATCGAAAGCTTTCTTT. Its protein is CASSYMFRDRGSKAFF.

In this sample, this clone turned up once. The chain couples TRBV5-1 to TRBJ2-3; 12 positions match TRBD2. Looked up from germline, CDR1 is SGHRS and CDR2 is YFSETQ. CDR3 length: 16 amino acids. J gave up 1 base and V 4 bases, and 4 bases lay outside the gene matches. The CDR3 sequence: CASSPPSGGGTDTQYF. The CDR3, as DNA: TGCGCCAGCAGCCCCCCTAGCGGGGGGGGCACAGATACGCAGTATTTT.

The chain employs TRBV19 and TRBJ2-2; TRBD1 agrees at 7 bases. Trimming cost V 7 bases and J 6 bases; bases outside gene matches: 14. The CDR3 loop spans 16 amino acids. Germline-derived CDR1 and CDR2 are LNHDA and SQIVND (reference sequence). This CDR3 is CASTMDHRQGPGELFF. The DNA for the CDR3 is TGTGCCAGTACTATGGACCATCGACAGGGTCCCGGGGAGCTGTTTTTT.

The V gene is TRBV10-1, the J gene TRBJ2-3; TRBD2 aligns across 8 bases. The ends lost 10 bases at V and 0 bases at J; junction bases unmatched: 9. Germline loops: CDR1 WNHNN, CDR2 SYGVQD (reference sequence). This CDR3 spans 15 amino acids. The CDR3 sequence is CATRPTSGSTDTQYF. The CDR3 DNA reads TGCGCCACCCGCCCAACTAGCGGAAGCACAGATACGCAGTATTTT.

The chain couples TRBV28 to TRBJ1-5, with 8 bases fitting TRBD1. CDR3 size: 14 residues. The V gene's germline CDR1 is MDHEN and CDR2 SYDVKM. The trim removed 4 bases at V and 2 bases at J, leaving 1 base unmatched. The CDR3 bases are TGTGCCAGCAGTTCAGGGGGCGGCAATCAGCCCCAGCATTTT. This encodes CASSSGGGNQPQHF.

The CDR3 loop is CASSLGQFSYEQYF. CDR3 bases: TGTGCCAGCAGTCTAGGACAGTTCTCCTACGAGCAGTACTTC. The chain carries TRBV28 and TRBJ2-7; TRBD1 is a possible D gene (6 bases). The CDR3 totals 14 residues. Per germline, CDR1 MDHEN and CDR2 SYDVKM. Trimming stripped 5 bases from V and 0 bases from J, with 11 bases between. Full variable domain (rest looked up from reference TRBV28 and TRBJ2-7): DVKVTQSSRYLVKRTGEKVFLECVQDMDHENMFWYRQDPGLGLRLIYFSYDVKMKEKGDIPEGYSVSREKKERFSLILESASTNQTSMYLCASSLGQFSYEQYFGPGTRLTVT.

This clone occurred once. The V and J genes are TRBV9 and TRBJ2-1, with TRBD2 identical over 14 bases. Germline loops: CDR1 SGDLS, CDR2 YYNGEE. This CDR3 has 19 amino acids. The ends lost 0 bases at V and 3 bases at J; junction bases unmatched: 8. CDR3 residues: CASSVEAGTSGSFYNEQFF. Written as DNA, the CDR3 is TGTGCCAGCAGCGTAGAGGCCGGGACTAGCGGGAGTTTCTACAATGAGCAGTTCTTC.

V is TRBV6-5 and J is TRBJ1-2; 7 positions match TRBD1. V trimming: 8 bases; J trimming: 8 bases; junction bases outside the gene matches: 8. The CDR3 loop spans 12 amino acids. Germline loops: CDR1 MNHEY, CDR2 SVGAGI. The CDR3: CASATGDWGYTF. The DNA of the CDR3 is TGTGCCAGCGCAACAGGGGATTGGGGCTACACCTTC.